Reported below is one TCR beta chain. Per the original methods: Cell counts per sample came from amplifying reference gene primers. Assay: immunoSEQ multiplex PCR; the TCRdb copy retains only in-frame clones and omits some. V, J and clone size derive from that table, while D and trimming were established from the DNA sequence. In the table there are tens of thousands of clones, 89% of which are singletons. The entry originates in a study of blood T cell repertoires in COVID-19. At the level of the study: The United States, Italy and Spain supplied acute and convalescent COVID-19 samples. Nucleic acid was either cDNA or gDNA, and it came from T cells, B-cell-depleted T cells, or PBMCs.

The CDR3 consists of 15 residues. Trimming took 7 bases from V and 0 from J, leaving 10 bases between them. The V gene's germline CDR1 is LNHDA and CDR2 SQIVND (reference sequence). The sample consisted of peripheral blood. The V and J genes are TRBV19 and TRBJ2-6; D is possibly TRBD1 (6 bases). The TCR was taken from a human donor in a cohort sampled during active COVID-19. Here the CDR3 DNA reads TGTGCCAGTATAGGGGGTTACTCTGGGGCCAACGTCCTGACTTTC. It is translated as CASIGGYSGANVLTF.